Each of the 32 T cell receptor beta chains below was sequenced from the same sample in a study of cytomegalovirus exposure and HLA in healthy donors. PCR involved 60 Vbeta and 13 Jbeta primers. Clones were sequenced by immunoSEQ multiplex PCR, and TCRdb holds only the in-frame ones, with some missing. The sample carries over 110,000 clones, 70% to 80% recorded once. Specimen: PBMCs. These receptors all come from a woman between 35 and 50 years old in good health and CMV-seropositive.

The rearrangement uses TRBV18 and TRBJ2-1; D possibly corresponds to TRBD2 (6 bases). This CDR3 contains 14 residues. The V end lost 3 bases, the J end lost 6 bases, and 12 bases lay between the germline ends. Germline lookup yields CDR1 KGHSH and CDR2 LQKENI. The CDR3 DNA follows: TGTGCCAGCTCACCGGAGGGAGTAGGCAATGAGCAGTTCTTC. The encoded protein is CASSPEGVGNEQFF. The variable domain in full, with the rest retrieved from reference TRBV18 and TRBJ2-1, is NAGVMQNPRHLVRRRGQEARLRCSPMKGHSHVYWYRQLPEEGLKFMVYLQKENIIDESGMPKERFSAEFPKEGPSILRIQQVVRGDSAAYFCASSPEGVGNEQFFGPGTRLTVL.

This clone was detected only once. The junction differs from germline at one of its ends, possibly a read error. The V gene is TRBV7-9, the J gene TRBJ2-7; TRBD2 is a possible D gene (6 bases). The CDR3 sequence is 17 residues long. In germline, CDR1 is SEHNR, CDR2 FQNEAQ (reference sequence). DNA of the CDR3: TGTTCCAGCAGCTTTTACTGGCGGGATTGGAGTACTAGGGAGCAGTACTTC. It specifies CSSSFYWRDWSTREQYF.

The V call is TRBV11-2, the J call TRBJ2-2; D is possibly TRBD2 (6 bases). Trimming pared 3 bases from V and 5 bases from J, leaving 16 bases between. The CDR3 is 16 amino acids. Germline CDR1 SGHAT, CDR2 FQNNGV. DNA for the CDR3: TGTGCCAGCAGCTTCGCGGGCGGGAAGGGAACCGGGGAGCTGTTTTTT. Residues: CASSFAGGKGTGELFF. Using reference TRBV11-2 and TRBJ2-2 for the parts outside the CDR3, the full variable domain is EAGVAQSPRYKIIEKRQSVAFWCNPISGHATLYWYQQILGQGPKLLIQFQNNGVVDDSQLPKDRFSAERLKGVDSTLKIQPAKLEDSAVYLCASSFAGGKGTGELFFGEGSRLTVL.

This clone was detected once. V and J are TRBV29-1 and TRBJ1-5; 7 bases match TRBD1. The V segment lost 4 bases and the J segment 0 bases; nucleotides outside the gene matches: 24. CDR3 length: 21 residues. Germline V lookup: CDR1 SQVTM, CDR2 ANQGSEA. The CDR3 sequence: CSVVRVLQKQGLTNSNQPQHF. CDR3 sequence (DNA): TGCAGCGTTGTCCGGGTGCTTCAAAAACAGGGGCTTACCAATAGCAATCAGCCCCAGCATTTT. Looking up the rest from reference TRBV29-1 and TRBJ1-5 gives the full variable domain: SAVISQKPSRDICQRGTSLTIQCQVDSQVTMMFWYRQQPGQSLTLIATANQGSEATYESGFVIDKFPISRPNLTFSTLTVSNMSPEDSSIYLCSVVRVLQKQGLTNSNQPQHFGDGTRLSIL.

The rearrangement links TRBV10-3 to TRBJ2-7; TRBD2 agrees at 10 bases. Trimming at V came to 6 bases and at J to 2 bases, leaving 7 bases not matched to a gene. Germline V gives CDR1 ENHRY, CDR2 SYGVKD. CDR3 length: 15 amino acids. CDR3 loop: CAISRGLAGAYEQYF. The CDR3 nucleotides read TGTGCCATCAGCAGGGGCCTAGCGGGGGCCTACGAGCAGTACTTC.

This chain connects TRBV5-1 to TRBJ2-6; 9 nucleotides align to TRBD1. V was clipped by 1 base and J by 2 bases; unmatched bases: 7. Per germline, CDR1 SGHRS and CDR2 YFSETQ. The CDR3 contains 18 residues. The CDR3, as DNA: TGCGCCAGCAGCTTGTGGGGTACAGGGGGCGCTGGGGCCAACGTCCTGACTTTC. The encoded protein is CASSLWGTGGAGANVLTF.

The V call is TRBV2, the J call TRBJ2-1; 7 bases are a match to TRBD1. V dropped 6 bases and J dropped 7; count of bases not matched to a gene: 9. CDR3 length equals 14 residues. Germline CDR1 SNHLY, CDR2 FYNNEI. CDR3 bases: TGTGCCAGCAGCGCCGGGACAGAGAATAATGAGCAGTTCTTC. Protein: CASSAGTENNEQFF.

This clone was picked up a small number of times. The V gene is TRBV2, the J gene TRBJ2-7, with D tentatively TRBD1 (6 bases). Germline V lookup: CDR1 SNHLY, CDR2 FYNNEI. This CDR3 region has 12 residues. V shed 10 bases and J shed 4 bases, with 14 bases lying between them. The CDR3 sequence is CATQGLGYEQYF. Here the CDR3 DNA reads TGTGCCACACAGGGTTTAGGTTACGAGCAGTACTTC.

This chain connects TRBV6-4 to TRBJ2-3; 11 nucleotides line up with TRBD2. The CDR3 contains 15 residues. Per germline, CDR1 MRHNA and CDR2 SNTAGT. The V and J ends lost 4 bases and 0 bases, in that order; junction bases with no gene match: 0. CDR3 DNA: TGTGCCAGCAGTGGACTAGCGGGGAGCACAGATACGCAGTATTTT. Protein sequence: CASSGLAGSTDTQYF.

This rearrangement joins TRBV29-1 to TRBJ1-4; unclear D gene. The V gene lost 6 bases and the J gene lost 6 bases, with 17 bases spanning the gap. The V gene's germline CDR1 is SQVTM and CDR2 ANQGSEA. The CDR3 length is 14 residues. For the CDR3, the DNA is TGCAGCGTACCCCCCGGAACCGGGGATGAAAAACTGTTTTTT. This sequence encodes CSVPPGTGDEKLFF.

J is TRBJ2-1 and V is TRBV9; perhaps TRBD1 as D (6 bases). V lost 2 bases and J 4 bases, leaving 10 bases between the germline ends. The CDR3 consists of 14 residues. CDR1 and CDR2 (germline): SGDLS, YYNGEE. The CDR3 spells CASSVGGYYNEQFF. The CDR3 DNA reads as TGTGCCAGCAGCGTTGGGGGCTATTACAATGAGCAGTTCTTC.

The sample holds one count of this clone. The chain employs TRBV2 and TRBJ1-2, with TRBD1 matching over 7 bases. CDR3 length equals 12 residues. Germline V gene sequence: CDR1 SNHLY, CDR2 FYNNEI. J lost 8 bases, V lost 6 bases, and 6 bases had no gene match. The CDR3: CASRGDSLGYTF. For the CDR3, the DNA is TGTGCCAGCAGGGGGGACAGCCTGGGCTACACCTTC.

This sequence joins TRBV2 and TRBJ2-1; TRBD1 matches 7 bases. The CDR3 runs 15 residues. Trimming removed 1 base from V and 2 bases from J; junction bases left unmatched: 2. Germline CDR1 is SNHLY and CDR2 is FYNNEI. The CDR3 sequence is CASSEEGGAYNEQFF. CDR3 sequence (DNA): TGTGCCAGCAGTGAAGAAGGGGGCGCCTACAATGAGCAGTTCTTC.

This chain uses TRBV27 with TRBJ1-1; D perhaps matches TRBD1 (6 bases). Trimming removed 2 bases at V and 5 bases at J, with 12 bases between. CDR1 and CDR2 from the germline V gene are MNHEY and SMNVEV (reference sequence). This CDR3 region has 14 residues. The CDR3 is CASSLGGWRTEAFF. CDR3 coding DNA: TGTGCCAGCAGTTTAGGGGGCTGGAGAACTGAAGCTTTCTTT.

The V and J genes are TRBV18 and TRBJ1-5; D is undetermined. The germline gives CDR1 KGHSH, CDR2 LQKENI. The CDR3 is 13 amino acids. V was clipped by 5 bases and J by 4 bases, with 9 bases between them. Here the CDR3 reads CASSSVPNQPQHF. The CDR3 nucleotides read TGTGCCAGCTCATCGGTCCCGAATCAGCCCCAGCATTTT.

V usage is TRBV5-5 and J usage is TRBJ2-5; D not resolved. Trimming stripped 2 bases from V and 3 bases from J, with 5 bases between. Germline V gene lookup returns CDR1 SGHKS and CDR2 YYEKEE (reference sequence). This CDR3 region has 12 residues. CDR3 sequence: CASSLTEETQYF. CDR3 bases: TGTGCCAGCAGCTTAACAGAAGAGACCCAGTACTTC.

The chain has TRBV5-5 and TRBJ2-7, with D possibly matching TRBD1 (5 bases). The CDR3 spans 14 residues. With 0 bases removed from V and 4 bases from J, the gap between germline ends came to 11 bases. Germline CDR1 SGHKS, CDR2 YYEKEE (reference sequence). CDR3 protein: CASSLGVGEYEQYF. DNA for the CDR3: TGTGCCAGCAGCTTGGGTGTAGGGGAATACGAGCAGTACTTC. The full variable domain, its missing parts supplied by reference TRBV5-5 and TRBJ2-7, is DAGVTQSPTHLIKTRGQQVTLRCSPISGHKSVSWYQQVLGQGPQFIFQYYEKEERGRGNFPDRFSARQFPNYSSELNVNALLLGDSALYLCASSLGVGEYEQYFGPGTRLTVT.

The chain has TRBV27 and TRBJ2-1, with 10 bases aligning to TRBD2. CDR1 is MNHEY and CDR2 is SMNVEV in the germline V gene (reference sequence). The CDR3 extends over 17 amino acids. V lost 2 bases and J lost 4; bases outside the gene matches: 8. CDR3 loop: CASSLRTSGSSYNEQFF. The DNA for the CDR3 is TGTGCCAGCAGTTTAAGGACTAGCGGCAGTTCTTACAATGAGCAGTTCTTC.

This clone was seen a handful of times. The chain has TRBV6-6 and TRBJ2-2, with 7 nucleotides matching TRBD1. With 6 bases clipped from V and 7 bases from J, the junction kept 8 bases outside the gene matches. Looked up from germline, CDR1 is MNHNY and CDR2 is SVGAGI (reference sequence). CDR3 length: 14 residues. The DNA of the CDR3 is TGTGCCAGCAGCCTCACAGGGGTAGGCGGGGAGCTGTTTTTT. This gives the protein CASSLTGVGGELFF.

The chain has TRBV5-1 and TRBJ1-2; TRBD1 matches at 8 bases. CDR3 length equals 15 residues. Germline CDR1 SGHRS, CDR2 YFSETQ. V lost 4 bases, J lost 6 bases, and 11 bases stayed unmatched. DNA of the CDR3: TGCGCCAGCAGCCCCCTGGGGCAGGGGGCTCATGGCTACACCTTC. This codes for CASSPLGQGAHGYTF.

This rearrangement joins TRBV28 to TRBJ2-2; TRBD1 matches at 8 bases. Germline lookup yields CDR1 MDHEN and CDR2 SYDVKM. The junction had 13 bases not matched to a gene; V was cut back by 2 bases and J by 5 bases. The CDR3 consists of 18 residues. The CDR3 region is CASSLPLGQGARTGELFF. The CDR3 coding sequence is TGTGCCAGCAGTTTACCCTTAGGGCAGGGGGCTCGGACCGGGGAGCTGTTTTTT.

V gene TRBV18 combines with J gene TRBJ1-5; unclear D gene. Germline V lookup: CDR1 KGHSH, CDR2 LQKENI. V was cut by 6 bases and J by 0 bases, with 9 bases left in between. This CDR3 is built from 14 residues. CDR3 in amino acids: CASSGGYSNQPQHF. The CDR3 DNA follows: TGTGCCAGCTCGGGAGGCTATAGCAATCAGCCCCAGCATTTT. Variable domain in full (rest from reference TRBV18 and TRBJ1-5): NAGVMQNPRHLVRRRGQEARLRCSPMKGHSHVYWYRQLPEEGLKFMVYLQKENIIDESGMPKERFSAEFPKEGPSILRIQQVVRGDSAAYFCASSGGYSNQPQHFGDGTRLSIL.

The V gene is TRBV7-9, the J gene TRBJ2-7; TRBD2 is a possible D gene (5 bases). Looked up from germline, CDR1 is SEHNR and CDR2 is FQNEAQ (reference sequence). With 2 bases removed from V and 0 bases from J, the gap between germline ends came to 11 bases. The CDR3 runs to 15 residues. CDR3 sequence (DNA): TGTGCCAGCAGCTTACCGAGCGGAAGCTCCTACGAGCAGTACTTC. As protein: CASSLPSGSSYEQYF.

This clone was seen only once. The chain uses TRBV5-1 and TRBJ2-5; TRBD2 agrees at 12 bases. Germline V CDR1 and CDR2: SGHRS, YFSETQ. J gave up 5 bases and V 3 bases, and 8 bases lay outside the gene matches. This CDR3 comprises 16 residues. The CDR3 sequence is CASSSTSGSGLETQYF. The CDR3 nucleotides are TGCGCCAGCAGCTCGACTAGCGGGAGCGGTTTGGAGACCCAGTACTTC.

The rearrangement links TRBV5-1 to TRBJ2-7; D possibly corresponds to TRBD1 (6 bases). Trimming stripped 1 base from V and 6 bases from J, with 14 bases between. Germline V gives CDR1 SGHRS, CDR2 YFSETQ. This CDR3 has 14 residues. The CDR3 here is CASSLQGTLVEQYF. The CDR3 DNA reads TGCGCCAGCAGCTTGCAGGGGACCCTAGTCGAGCAGTACTTC.

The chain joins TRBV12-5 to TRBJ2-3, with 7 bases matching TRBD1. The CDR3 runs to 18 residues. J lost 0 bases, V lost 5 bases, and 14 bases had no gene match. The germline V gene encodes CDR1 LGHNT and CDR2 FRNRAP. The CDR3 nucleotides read TGTGCTAGTGGTCTAACTGACGGGACAGTTACGAGCACAGATACGCAGTATTTT. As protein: CASGLTDGTVTSTDTQYF. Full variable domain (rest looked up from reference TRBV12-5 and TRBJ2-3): DARVTQTPRHKVTEMGQEVTMRCQPILGHNTVFWYRQTMMQGLELLAYFRNRAPLDDSGMPKDRFSAEMPDATLATLKIQPSEPRDSAVYFCASGLTDGTVTSTDTQYFGPGTRLTVL.

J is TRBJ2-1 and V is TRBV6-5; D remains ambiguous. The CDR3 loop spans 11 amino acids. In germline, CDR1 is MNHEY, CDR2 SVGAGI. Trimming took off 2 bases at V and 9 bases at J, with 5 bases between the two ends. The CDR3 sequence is CASSYAGEQFF. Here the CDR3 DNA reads TGTGCCAGCAGTTACGCCGGTGAGCAGTTCTTC.

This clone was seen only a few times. The CDR3 bases are TGTGCCAGCAGTCGTGGACAGGGCGGGGAGCAGTACTTC. This translates into CASSRGQGGEQYF. The chain uses TRBV6-5 and TRBJ2-7; 8 nucleotides match TRBD1. With V trimmed by 5 bases and J by 7 bases, 7 bases remained unmatched. Germline values: CDR1 MNHEY, CDR2 SVGAGI. This CDR3 spans 13 amino acids.

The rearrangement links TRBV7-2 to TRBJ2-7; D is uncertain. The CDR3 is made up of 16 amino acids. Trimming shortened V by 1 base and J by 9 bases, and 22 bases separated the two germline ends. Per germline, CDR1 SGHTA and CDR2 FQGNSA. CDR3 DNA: TGTGCCAGCAGCTTAGTGAGCGTGGGTTCTCCGCGACGGCAGTACTTC. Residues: CASSLVSVGSPRRQYF. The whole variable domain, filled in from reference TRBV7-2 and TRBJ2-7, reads GAGVSQSPSNKVTEKGKDVELRCDPISGHTALYWYRQSLGQGLEFLIYFQGNSAPDKSGLPSDRFSAERTGGSVSTLTIQRTQQEDSAVYLCASSLVSVGSPRRQYFGPGTRLTVT.

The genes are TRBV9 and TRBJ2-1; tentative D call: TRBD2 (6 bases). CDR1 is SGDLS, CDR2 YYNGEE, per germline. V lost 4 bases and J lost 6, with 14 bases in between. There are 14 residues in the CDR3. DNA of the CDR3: TGTGCCAGCAGCCCCAGACTAGACGGCAATGAGCAGTTCTTC. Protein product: CASSPRLDGNEQFF.

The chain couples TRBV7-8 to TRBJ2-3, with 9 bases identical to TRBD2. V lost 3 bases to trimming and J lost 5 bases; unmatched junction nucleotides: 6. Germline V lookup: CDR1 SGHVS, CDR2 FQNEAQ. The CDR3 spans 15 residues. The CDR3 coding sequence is TGTGCCAGCAGCTTCGGGGCGGGAGGGATAGATACGCAGTATTTT. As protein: CASSFGAGGIDTQYF.

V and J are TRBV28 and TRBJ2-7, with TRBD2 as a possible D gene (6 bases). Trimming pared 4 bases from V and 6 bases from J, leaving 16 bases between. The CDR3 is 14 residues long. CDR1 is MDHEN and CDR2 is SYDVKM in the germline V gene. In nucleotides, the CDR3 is TGTGCCAGCAGTTCCCTCGGGGGTGCGGGCGAGCAGTACTTC. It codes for CASSSLGGAGEQYF.